This note documents a single TCR beta chain sequence. What it binds is unknown. The data originate from a study of PD-L1 blockade in urothelial cancer. Study-level background: Prior regimens of chemotherapy numbered 0 to 3 per patient. Whole-study results and caveats: Tumor-associated TCR clones expanded more in blood at 3 weeks in patients with durable benefit.

The ends lost 6 bases at V and 5 bases at J; junction bases unmatched: 9. In germline, CDR1 is SEHNR, CDR2 FQNEAQ (reference sequence). This CDR3 has 14 amino acids. Templates that were synthetic TCR analogs were spiked into each PCR. Profiling relied on immunoSEQ multiplex PCR, and the TCRdb table lists in-frame clones only, not all of them. The sample carries 80,000 to 130,000 clones, roughly nine tenths recorded once. This sequence originates from a woman older than 75 with urothelial cancer. The chain uses TRBV7-9 and TRBJ1-1; 7 nucleotides align to TRBD1. Sequenced here: PBMCs, sampled around atezolizumab (anti-PD-L1) treatment. The CDR3 is CASSLRQGGTEAFF. The DNA of the CDR3 is TGTGCCAGCAGTCTCCGACAGGGAGGTACTGAAGCTTTCTTT.